The T cell receptor (beta chain) described here comes from a study of blood T cell repertoires in COVID-19. Turning to the study itself: COVID-19 samples from acute and convalescent phases originated in the United States, Italy and Spain. Sources were T cells, B-cell-depleted T cells, or PBMCs; the material itself was cDNA or gDNA.

V lost 6 bases and J lost 3; bases outside the gene matches: 8. The CDR3 runs 15 residues. CDR1 and CDR2 from the germline V gene are SGDLS and YYNGEE. As processed by the authors: Nucleated cell counts were estimated from reference gene primer amplification. TCRdb keeps only in-frame clones here, not all; method: immunoSEQ multiplex PCR. V and J calls plus clone size are reproduced from that table; the DNA served to infer D and trimming. The table records 150,000 to 200,000 clones, about 88% of them present only once. Source material: peripheral blood. The source of this sequence is a man between 45 and 60 years old who had recovered from COVID-19. The chain uses TRBV9 and TRBJ2-1, with 8 bases fitting TRBD1. CDR3 region: CASTPGTGDYNEQFF. The CDR3 region has the DNA TGTGCCAGCACCCCTGGGACAGGAGACTACAATGAGCAGTTCTTC.